One TCR beta chain is described in this entry. CDR3 size: 15 residues. Germline-derived CDR1 and CDR2 are MNHEY and SVGAGI. The J segment lost 0 bases and the V segment lost 6 bases, leaving 4 bases of the junction unmatched. Data came from immunoSEQ multiplex PCR; TCRdb stores just in-frame clones and leaves some out. The table has roughly 100,000 clones, about 90% seen once. The data were taken from a study of blood T cell repertoires in COVID-19. Study information: Both acute and convalescent COVID-19 samples were obtained from the United States, Italy and Spain.

Sequenced sample: peripheral blood. This clonotype originated in a woman in her 70s with acute or convalescent COVID-19. This rearrangement joins TRBV6-5 to TRBJ1-3; 8 bases line up with TRBD1. The CDR3 sequence is CASRRDRNSGNTIYF. In DNA, the CDR3 is TGTGCCAGCAGGCGGGACAGGAACTCTGGAAACACCATATATTTT.